Listed below are T cell receptor beta chains from one sample, sequenced in a study of cytomegalovirus exposure and HLA in healthy donors. This table comes from immunoSEQ multiplex PCR, and its TCRdb copy is limited to in-frame clones, with some not included. The table lists over 200,000 clones, roughly 80% of them singletons, with around 5.6% in the top ten. The sequenced sample was PBMCs. The receptors originated from a woman between 18 and 29 years old in good health and CMV-seronegative. Both conserved end residues are part of each CDR3. Fields, in order: clone size, D gene, V gene, J gene, CDR3 protein, CDR3 DNA. A D gene is named only where the DNA matches it firmly. A clone size is listed for some rows: how often the clone was seen (once, few, many), or a class if it is expanded.

clone size: -
D gene: -
V gene: TRBV4-1
J gene: TRBJ1-1
CDR3 protein: CASSHRENTEAFF
CDR3 DNA: TGCGCCAGCAGCCACAGGGAGAACACTGAAGCTTTCTTT

clone size: once
D gene: TRBD2
V gene: TRBV5-6
J gene: TRBJ2-7
CDR3 protein: CASSLLLAGEQYF
CDR3 DNA: TGTGCCAGCAGCTTGCTCCTAGCGGGCGAGCAGTACTTC

clone size: -
D gene: TRBD2
V gene: TRBV6-1
J gene: TRBJ2-7
CDR3 protein: CASSEAGLAFYEQYF
CDR3 DNA: TGTGCCAGCAGTGAAGCGGGACTAGCTTTCTACGAGCAGTACTTC

clone size: -
D gene: TRBD1
V gene: TRBV5-8
J gene: TRBJ1-4
CDR3 protein: CASSHRQGSNEKLFF
CDR3 DNA: TGTGCCAGCAGCCACAGACAGGGATCTAATGAAAAACTGTTTTTT

clone size: once
D gene: -
V gene: TRBV9
J gene: TRBJ2-2
CDR3 protein: CASSVTPGADTGELFF
CDR3 DNA: TGTGCCAGCAGCGTTACTCCCGGGGCTGACACCGGGGAGCTGTTTTTT

clone size: many
D gene: -
V gene: TRBV6-1
J gene: TRBJ1-5
CDR3 protein: CASSRTWESNQPQHF
CDR3 DNA: TGTGCCAGCAGTAGGACATGGGAAAGCAATCAGCCCCAGCATTTT

clone size: once
D gene: -
V gene: TRBV13
J gene: TRBJ1-1
CDR3 protein: CASSLTARVEAFF
CDR3 DNA: TGTGCCAGCAGCTTGACAGCCCGAGTTGAAGCTTTCTTT

clone size: -
D gene: -
V gene: TRBV2
J gene: TRBJ2-3
CDR3 protein: CASRVDSGGTQYF
CDR3 DNA: TGTGCCAGCAGGGTAGACTCCGGAGGTACGCAGTATTTT

clone size: once
D gene: -
V gene: TRBV5-1
J gene: TRBJ1-1
CDR3 protein: CASSSPGIGMNTEAFF
CDR3 DNA: TGCGCCAGCAGCTCACCAGGGATCGGGATGAACACTGAAGCTTTCTTT

clone size: -
D gene: -
V gene: TRBV25-1
J gene: TRBJ2-5
CDR3 protein: CASSEYLDLRGETQYF
CDR3 DNA: TGTGCCAGCAGTGAATATCTCGACTTAAGGGGGGAGACCCAGTACTTC

clone size: -
D gene: -
V gene: TRBV11-2
J gene: TRBJ1-5
CDR3 protein: CASSGGLGSNQPQHF
CDR3 DNA: TGTGCCAGCAGCGGGGGGTTGGGTAGCAATCAGCCCCAGCATTTT

clone size: -
D gene: -
V gene: TRBV14
J gene: TRBJ1-5
CDR3 protein: CASSRTGRNQPQHF
CDR3 DNA: TGTGCCAGCAGCCGGACTGGGAGGAATCAGCCCCAGCATTTT

clone size: -
D gene: -
V gene: TRBV2
J gene: TRBJ1-2
CDR3 protein: CASRYRDDTF
CDR3 DNA: TGTGCCAGCAGATACAGGGACGACACCTTC

clone size: few
D gene: -
V gene: TRBV6-5
J gene: TRBJ1-6
CDR3 protein: CASSYIPGPLHF
CDR3 DNA: TGTGCCAGCAGTTACATACCCGGGCCCCTCCACTTT

clone size: -
D gene: -
V gene: TRBV4-1
J gene: TRBJ2-1
CDR3 protein: CASSQDTQLGGNEQFF
CDR3 DNA: TGCGCCAGCAGCCAAGATACCCAGCTAGGTGGCAATGAGCAGTTCTTC

clone size: -
D gene: -
V gene: TRBV7-6
J gene: TRBJ2-2
CDR3 protein: CASSPRDAGELFF
CDR3 DNA: TGTGCCAGCAGCCCACGGGACGCCGGGGAGCTGTTTTTT

clone size: -
D gene: -
V gene: TRBV19
J gene: TRBJ1-5
CDR3 protein: CASSTRMNSVGQPQHF
CDR3 DNA: TGTGCCAGTAGTACCAGGATGAACTCAGTGGGTCAGCCCCAGCATTTT

clone size: few
D gene: -
V gene: TRBV4-1
J gene: TRBJ1-3
CDR3 protein: CASSQWDLGSGNTIYF
CDR3 DNA: TGCGCCAGCAGCCAGTGGGACCTGGGCTCTGGAAACACCATATATTTT

clone size: few
D gene: TRBD1
V gene: TRBV12-5
J gene: TRBJ1-2
CDR3 protein: CASGLVGSGSGQVLYGYTF
CDR3 DNA: TGTGCTAGTGGTTTGGTGGGGAGTGGGTCGGGACAGGTCCTTTATGGCTACACCTTC

clone size: few
D gene: TRBD1
V gene: TRBV5-1
J gene: TRBJ1-2
CDR3 protein: CASSLEQGGGYTF
CDR3 DNA: TGCGCCAGCAGCTTGGAGCAGGGGGGCGGCTACACCTTC

clone size: -
D gene: -
V gene: TRBV18
J gene: TRBJ2-3
CDR3 protein: CASSPRASTDTQYF
CDR3 DNA: TGTGCCAGCTCACCGAGAGCTAGCACAGATACGCAGTATTTT

clone size: -
D gene: -
V gene: TRBV27
J gene: TRBJ1-2
CDR3 protein: CASSRTSGRQNYGYTF
CDR3 DNA: TGTGCCAGCAGTAGGACCTCAGGGCGACAGAACTATGGCTACACCTTC

clone size: -
D gene: -
V gene: TRBV7-9
J gene: TRBJ2-7
CDR3 protein: CASSFSGQLLEQYF
CDR3 DNA: TGTGCCAGCAGCTTCTCCGGACAGCTCCTGGAGCAGTACTTC

clone size: -
D gene: -
V gene: TRBV5-1
J gene: TRBJ2-7
CDR3 protein: CASSLESYSYEQYF
CDR3 DNA: TGCGCCAGCAGCTTGGAAAGTTACTCCTACGAGCAGTACTTC

clone size: -
D gene: -
V gene: TRBV6-1
J gene: TRBJ2-2
CDR3 protein: CASRPTLNTGELFF
CDR3 DNA: TGTGCCAGCAGGCCGACACTGAACACCGGGGAGCTGTTTTTT

clone size: -
D gene: -
V gene: TRBV9
J gene: TRBJ1-1
CDR3 protein: CASSVVSTNTEAFF
CDR3 DNA: TGTGCCAGCAGCGTAGTGTCTACGAACACTGAAGCTTTCTTT

clone size: -
D gene: -
V gene: TRBV12-5
J gene: TRBJ2-7
CDR3 protein: CASGLDRYYEQYF
CDR3 DNA: TGTGCTAGTGGTTTAGACAGGTACTACGAGCAGTACTTC

clone size: once
D gene: TRBD1
V gene: TRBV27
J gene: TRBJ1-2
CDR3 protein: CASSLREDRGYTF
CDR3 DNA: TGTGCCAGCAGTTTAAGAGAGGACAGGGGCTACACCTTC

clone size: -
D gene: -
V gene: TRBV5-1
J gene: TRBJ2-7
CDR3 protein: CASSFDSTYEQYF
CDR3 DNA: TGCGCCAGCAGCTTCGACAGCACCTACGAGCAGTACTTC

clone size: -
D gene: -
V gene: TRBV27
J gene: TRBJ2-1
CDR3 protein: CASSLNPPSEQFF
CDR3 DNA: TGTGCCAGCAGTTTAAATCCGCCCAGTGAGCAGTTCTTC

clone size: once
D gene: -
V gene: TRBV19
J gene: TRBJ2-7
CDR3 protein: CASSIAGLSYEQYF
CDR3 DNA: TGTGCCAGTAGTATAGCGGGGCTTTCCTACGAGCAGTACTTC

clone size: -
D gene: TRBD2
V gene: TRBV5-1
J gene: TRBJ2-7
CDR3 protein: CASRWGGGGEQYF
CDR3 DNA: TGCGCCAGCAGGTGGGGCGGCGGGGGCGAGCAGTACTTC

clone size: once
D gene: -
V gene: TRBV27
J gene: TRBJ1-1
CDR3 protein: CASSLFRTDMNTEAFF
CDR3 DNA: TGTGCCAGCAGTTTATTCCGGACAGACATGAACACTGAAGCTTTCTTT

clone size: -
D gene: -
V gene: TRBV11-2
J gene: TRBJ2-1
CDR3 protein: CASSLAQGKNEQFF
CDR3 DNA: TGTGCCAGCAGCTTAGCCCAGGGTAAGAATGAGCAGTTCTTC

clone size: -
D gene: -
V gene: TRBV27
J gene: TRBJ2-2
CDR3 protein: CASRLANTGELFF
CDR3 DNA: TGTGCCAGCAGGCTAGCGAACACCGGGGAGCTGTTTTTT

clone size: -
D gene: -
V gene: TRBV5-1
J gene: TRBJ2-7
CDR3 protein: CASSLDIRKEQYF
CDR3 DNA: TGCGCCAGCAGCTTGGATATACGTAAAGAGCAGTACTTC